Listed below are T cell receptor beta chains from one sample, sequenced in a study of T-cell reconstitution after alpha-beta-depleted transplantation in children. TCRdb reanalysed the PCR reads using MiXCR and keeps one entry per CDR3 protein. The sample has roughly 610,000 distinct CDR3 sequences, about 11% seen once; the top ten hold 4%. Here the sequenced sample was PBMCs from the stem cell graft donor, taken from the stem cell graft. Receptors were obtained from a human donor who donated a stem cell graft to a child with acute myeloid leukemia. Each CDR3 is given with its conserved first and last residue.

v_gene	j_gene	CDR3aa
TRBV7-2	TRBJ1-6	CASSLVPTGINSPLHF
TRBV2	TRBJ2-3	CATPGLGTDTQYF
TRBV5-6	TRBJ2-3	CASNPGSGKNTQYF
TRBV10-3	TRBJ2-1	CAISESRERNNEQFF
TRBV24-1	TRBJ2-3	CATSPGGEDTQYF
TRBV12-3/TRBV12-4	TRBJ2-3	CASSYRTDTQYF
TRBV5-1	TRBJ2-5	CASSLDGGAVGETQYF
TRBV29-1	TRBJ1-2	CSAGRGGYGYTF
TRBV7-2	TRBJ2-2	CASRLVASGTNGELFF
TRBV27	TRBJ2-1	CASSLGGDGQFF
TRBV29-1	TRBJ2-3	CSVESLAGLTDTQYF
TRBV10-3	TRBJ2-7	CAISLSTGTNRYEQYF
TRBV20-1	TRBJ1-6	CSATLGNSPLHF
TRBV4-3	TRBJ2-3	CASSQDRSTDTQYF
TRBV29-1	TRBJ2-3	CSVDTGTDTQYF
TRBV11-3	TRBJ1-5	CASSPAPQGNQPQHF
TRBV29-1	TRBJ2-5	CSVEGGQGFAETQYF
TRBV12-3/TRBV12-4	TRBJ1-3	CASRRQGGGNTIYF
TRBV29-1	TRBJ2-2	CSVVGVWTGELFF
TRBV10-3	TRBJ2-7	CAVAGGELSYEQYF
TRBV13	TRBJ2-1	CASSSTEQFF
TRBV29-1	TRBJ1-1	CSVVPVGVMNTEAFF
TRBV30	TRBJ1-1	CAWNKGQGNTEAFF
TRBV7-2	TRBJ1-5	CASSLAPGLHQPQHF
TRBV10-3	TRBJ1-2	CAINPRGSVGYGYTF